The TCR beta chain described here comes from a study of PD-1 blockade in classical Hodgkin lymphoma (dated by TCRdb to about 2020). Regarding the complete study: Nivolumab dosing was 3 mg/kg intravenously every 2 weeks, continuing until either disease progression or unacceptable toxicity. A peripheral blood immune signature of response to PD-1 blockade in classical Hodgkin lymphoma was defined using TCR beta sequencing and CyTOF.

Reading the label with the study, this specimen's time point is: cycle 4 day 1 (C4D1), after about 6 weeks of nivolumab. Relapse after autologous stem cell transplantation had occurred in all trial patients, and cohorts A, B and C were distinguished by prior brentuximab vedotin exposure. The trial cohort included fewer than 65 patients with relapsed/refractory classical Hodgkin lymphoma, and each patient had a best overall response of complete response, partial response or progressive disease. Single-agent nivolumab was administered to trial patients in the multi-cohort phase II CheckMate 205 trial. An independent review committee assessed best overall response by applying the 2007 International Working Group response criteria. Trial PBMCs were collected immediately before nivolumab initiation (C1D1) and during therapy at cycle 2 day 1 and cycle 4 day 1. After peripheral blood was drawn into 8 mL Vacutainer Cell Preparation Tubes, PBMCs were isolated by centrifugation and then cryopreserved.

Genomic DNA was extracted with the Qiagen DNeasy kit from unsorted PBMCs and from negatively selected CD4+ and CD8+ fractions. Amplification of TCR beta CDR3 regions was done by immunoSEQ multiplex PCR with primers that anneal to V and J segments. A synthetic immune receptor repertoire was used to minimize amplification bias, and any remaining bias was removed computationally after sequencing. The authors' analysis ran thus. Repertoire diversity was quantified as the Shannon entropy index using custom Python scripts. Unsorted, CD4+ and CD8+ repertoires were examined separately, except in combined analyses, for which CD4+ and CD8+ sequences were merged in silico. Clonal expansion was defined as at least a 2-fold frequency increase after treatment relative to C1D1, with a pseudocount of 0.5 for undetected baseline clones. Clones with 0 or 1 copy at C1D1 were defined as singleton clones, while clones with 2 or more copies were defined as non-singleton clones. Clones expanded in unsorted samples were annotated as CD4+, CD8+ or unknown by matching protein sequences in sorted samples from the same patient. Wilcoxon tests were applied to paired samples to test diversity changes from C1D1 to C4D1. The table comes from immuneACCESS by way of TCRdb, which keeps in-frame sequences with V and J called. Part of the clones is missing from these tables; in studies checked, under half for an unresolved V gene and the rest for unknown reasons. The V and J calls and clone size were taken over from that table, and D and trimming were inferred from the DNA. The sample contains around 23,000 clones, about 88% of them found a single time. The ten largest make up around 6.2% of the sample.

With respect to this clone: The antigen it recognizes is unknown. Base-call qualities are not available, and no considerably larger clone is one nucleotide away.

Overall study outcomes, separate from this receptor: Trial patients achieving complete response had baseline diversity similar to newly diagnosed patients, whereas partial responders and progressors had significantly lower diversity. Only a single clinical trial cohort was studied, and what caused the repertoire differences, possibly disease activity or prior therapy, remained undefined. Baseline TCR diversity was reported as lower in newly diagnosed patients than in healthy donors, and lower still in relapsed/refractory patients. By C4D1, a significant rise was seen in CD4+ TCR diversity but not in CD8+ TCR diversity (p=0.0027 vs p=0.16), and the rise was most apparent among complete responders (p=0.02). Lower diversity was seen in patients whose nivolumab began less than 1 year after ASCT, and these patients were left out of later analyses so that immune reconstitution would not confound the results.

The CDR1 and CDR2 encoded by the germline V gene (reference sequence) are GTSNPN and SVGIG. V lost 3 bases and J lost 6 bases, and the count of bases not matched to a germline gene is 4. The CDR3 holds 13 amino acids from the cysteine to the phenylalanine. The CDR3 DNA has 39 bases and is translated from base 1. This clonotype was sampled from a human donor with classical Hodgkin lymphoma. The specimen comprised peripheral blood mononuclear cells (PBMCs), sampled before the fourth cycle of nivolumab. The sequence links TRBV30 to TRBJ2-1; TRBD1 aligns with 8 central bases. The CDR3 amino acid sequence is: CAWSPTGVNEQFF. The nucleotide sequence is TGTGCCTGGAGCCCGACAGGGGTCAATGAGCAGTTCTTC.